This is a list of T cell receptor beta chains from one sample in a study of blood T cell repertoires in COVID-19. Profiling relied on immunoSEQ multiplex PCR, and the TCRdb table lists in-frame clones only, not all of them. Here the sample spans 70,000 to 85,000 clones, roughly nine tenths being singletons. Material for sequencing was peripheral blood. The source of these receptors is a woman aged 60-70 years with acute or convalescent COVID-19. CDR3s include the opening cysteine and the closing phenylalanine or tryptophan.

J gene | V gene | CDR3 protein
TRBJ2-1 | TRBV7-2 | CASSLFLGDNEQFF
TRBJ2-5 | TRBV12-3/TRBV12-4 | CASSVVQGREYF
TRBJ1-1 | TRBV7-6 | CASSMHRNTEAFF
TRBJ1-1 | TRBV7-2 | CASSRGTTEAFF
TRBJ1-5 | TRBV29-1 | CSVAQGTGQPQHF
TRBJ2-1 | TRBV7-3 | CASSLETGGYNEQFF
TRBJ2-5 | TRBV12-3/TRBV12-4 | CASSRGGRETQYF
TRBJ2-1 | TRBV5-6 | CASSLNWGERNEQFF
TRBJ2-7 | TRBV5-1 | CASSLVGVGEQYF
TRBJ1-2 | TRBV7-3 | CASSPGTNYGYTF
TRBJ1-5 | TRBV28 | CASSLGARSQPQHF
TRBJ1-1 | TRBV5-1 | CASSSYDRMSEAFF
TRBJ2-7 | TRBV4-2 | CASSQLGLAGDGSYEQYF
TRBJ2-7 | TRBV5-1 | CASSLRGYEQYF
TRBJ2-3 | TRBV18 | CASSPRALTDTQYF
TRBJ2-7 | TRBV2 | CASRGAGATYEQYF
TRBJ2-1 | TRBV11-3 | CASSLDIGSESSYNEQFF
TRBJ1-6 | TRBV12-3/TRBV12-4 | CASSLEGRSPLHF
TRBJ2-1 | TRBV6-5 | CASSSERGGYNEQFF
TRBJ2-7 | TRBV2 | CASRYRLAYEQYF
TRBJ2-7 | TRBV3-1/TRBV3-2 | CASSLGLGEQYF
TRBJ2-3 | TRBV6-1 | CASSEGGFTDTQYF
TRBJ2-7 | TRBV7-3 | CASRSHFQGYEQYF
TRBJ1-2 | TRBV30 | CAWSYRAGYTF
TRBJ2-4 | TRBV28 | CASSGEAKNIQYF
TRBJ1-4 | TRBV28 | CASSLDSAFEKLFF
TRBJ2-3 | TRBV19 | CASSSLLDTQYF